This T cell receptor (beta chain) was sequenced in a study of cytomegalovirus exposure and HLA in healthy donors. Overall study results and limits: With later analysis, a missense DCLRE1C variant became linked to TCR beta V- and J-gene trimming. The investigators catalogued 160 or so TCR beta chains as cytomegalovirus-associated. In an earlier analysis, most TCR beta V segments were productive about 87% or about 30% of the time.

Comment on this clone: Its matching antigen is unknown.

Researchers ran the PCR with 60 Vbeta and 13 Jbeta primers. The table came from immunoSEQ multiplex PCR; TCRdb's copy has only in-frame clones and leaves some out. The sample lists roughly 100,000 clones, about three quarters seen once, with roughly 4.9% in the top ten. V trimming: 6 bases; J trimming: 2 bases; junction bases outside the gene matches: 7. This CDR3 region has 15 residues. Looked up from germline, CDR1 is LNHDA and CDR2 is SQIVND (reference sequence). V is TRBV19 and J is TRBJ2-5, with TRBD2 identical over 9 bases. This clonotype was sampled from a woman aged 18-29 years in good health and CMV-seropositive. Source material: PBMCs. In DNA, the CDR3 is TGTGCCAGTAGAGAGGGACTAGCCGAGCAAGAGACCCAGTACTTC. Its protein product is CASREGLAEQETQYF.